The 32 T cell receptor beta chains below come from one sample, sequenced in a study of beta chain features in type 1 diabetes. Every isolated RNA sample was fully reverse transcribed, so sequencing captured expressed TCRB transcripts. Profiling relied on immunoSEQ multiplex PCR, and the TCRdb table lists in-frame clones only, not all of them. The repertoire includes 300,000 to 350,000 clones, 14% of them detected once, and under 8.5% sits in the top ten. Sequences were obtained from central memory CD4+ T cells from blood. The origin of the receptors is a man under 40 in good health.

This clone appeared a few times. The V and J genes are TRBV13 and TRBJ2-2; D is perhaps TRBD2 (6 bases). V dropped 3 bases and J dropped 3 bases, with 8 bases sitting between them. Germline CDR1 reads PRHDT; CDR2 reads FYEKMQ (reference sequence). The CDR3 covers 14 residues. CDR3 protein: CASSLGEDTGELFF. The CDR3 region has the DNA TGTGCCAGCAGCTTGGGGGAGGACACCGGGGAGCTGTTTTTT.

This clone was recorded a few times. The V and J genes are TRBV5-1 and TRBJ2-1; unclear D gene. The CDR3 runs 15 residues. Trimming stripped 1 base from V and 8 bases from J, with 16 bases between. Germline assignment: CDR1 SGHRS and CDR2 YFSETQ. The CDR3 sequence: CASSLFGPQRDEQFF. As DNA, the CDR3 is TGCGCCAGCAGCTTGTTCGGACCCCAACGGGATGAGCAGTTCTTC.

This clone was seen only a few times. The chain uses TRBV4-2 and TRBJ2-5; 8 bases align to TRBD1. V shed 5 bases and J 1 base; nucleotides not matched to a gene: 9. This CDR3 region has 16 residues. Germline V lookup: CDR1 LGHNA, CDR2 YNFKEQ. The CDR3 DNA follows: TGTGCCAGCAGCGAAGCTGGACAGGGAGGCCAAGAGACCCAGTACTTC. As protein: CASSEAGQGGQETQYF.

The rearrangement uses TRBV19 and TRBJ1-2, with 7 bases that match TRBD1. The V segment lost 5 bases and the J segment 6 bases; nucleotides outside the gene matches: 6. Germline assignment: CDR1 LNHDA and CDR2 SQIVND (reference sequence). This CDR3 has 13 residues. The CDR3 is CASSYTGTDGYTF. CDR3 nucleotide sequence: TGTGCCAGTAGTTATACAGGGACAGATGGCTACACCTTC.

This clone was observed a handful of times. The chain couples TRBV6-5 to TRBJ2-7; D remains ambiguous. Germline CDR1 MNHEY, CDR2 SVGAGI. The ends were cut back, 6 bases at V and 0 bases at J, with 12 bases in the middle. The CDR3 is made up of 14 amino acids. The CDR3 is CASREGVHSYEQYF. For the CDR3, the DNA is TGTGCCAGCAGGGAAGGAGTGCACTCCTACGAGCAGTACTTC.

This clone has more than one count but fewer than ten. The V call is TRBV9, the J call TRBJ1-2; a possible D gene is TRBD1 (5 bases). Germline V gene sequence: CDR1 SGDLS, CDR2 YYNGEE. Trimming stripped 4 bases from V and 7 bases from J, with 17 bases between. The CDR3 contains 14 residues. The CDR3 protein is CASSLDRSQGGYTF. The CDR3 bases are TGTGCCAGCAGCCTCGACCGAAGTCAGGGTGGCTACACCTTC. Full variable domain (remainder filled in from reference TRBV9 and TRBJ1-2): DSGVTQTPKHLITATGQRVTLRCSPRSGDLSVYWYQQSLDQGLQFLIQYYNGEERAKGNILERFSAQQFPDLHSELNLSSLELGDSALYFCASSLDRSQGGYTFGSGTRLTVV.

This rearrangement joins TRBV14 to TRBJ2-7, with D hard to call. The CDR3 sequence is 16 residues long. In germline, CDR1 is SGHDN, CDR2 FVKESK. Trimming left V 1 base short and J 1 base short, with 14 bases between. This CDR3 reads CASSQVGYGESYEQYF. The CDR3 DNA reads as TGTGCCAGCAGCCAAGTTGGCTACGGCGAGTCCTACGAGCAGTACTTC.

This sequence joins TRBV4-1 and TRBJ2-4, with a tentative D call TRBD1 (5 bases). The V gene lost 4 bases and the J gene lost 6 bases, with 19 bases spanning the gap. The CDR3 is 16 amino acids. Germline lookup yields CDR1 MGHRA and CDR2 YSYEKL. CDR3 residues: CASSPPGGRVPNIQYF. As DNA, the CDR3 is TGCGCCAGCAGCCCCCCAGGCGGCAGGGTTCCAAACATTCAGTACTTC.

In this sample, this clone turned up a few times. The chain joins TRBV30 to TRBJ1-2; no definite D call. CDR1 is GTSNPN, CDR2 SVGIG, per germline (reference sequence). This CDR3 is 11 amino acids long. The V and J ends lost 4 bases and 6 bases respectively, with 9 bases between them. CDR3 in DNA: TGTGCCTGGAACCGACCGGATGGCTACACCTTC. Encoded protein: CAWNRPDGYTF.

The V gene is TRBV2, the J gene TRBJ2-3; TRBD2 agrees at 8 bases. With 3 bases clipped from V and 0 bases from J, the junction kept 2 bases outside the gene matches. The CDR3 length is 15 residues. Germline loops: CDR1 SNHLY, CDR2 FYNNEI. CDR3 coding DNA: TGTGCCAGCAGTGAGCGGGGGGAGAGCACAGATACGCAGTATTTT. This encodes CASSERGESTDTQYF.

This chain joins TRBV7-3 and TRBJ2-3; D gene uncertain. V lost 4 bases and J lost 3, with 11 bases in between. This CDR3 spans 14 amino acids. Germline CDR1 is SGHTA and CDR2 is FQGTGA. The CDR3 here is CASSSSGTTDTQYF. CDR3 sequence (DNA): TGTGCCAGCAGCTCCTCAGGTACTACAGATACGCAGTATTTT.

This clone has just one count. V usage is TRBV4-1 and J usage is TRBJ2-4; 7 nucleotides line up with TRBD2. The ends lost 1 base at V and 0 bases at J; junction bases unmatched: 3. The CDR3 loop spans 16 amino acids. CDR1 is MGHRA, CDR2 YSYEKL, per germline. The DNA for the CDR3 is TGCGCCAGCAGCCAAGCTTCGGGGGGAGCCAAAAACATTCAGTACTTC. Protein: CASSQASGGAKNIQYF.

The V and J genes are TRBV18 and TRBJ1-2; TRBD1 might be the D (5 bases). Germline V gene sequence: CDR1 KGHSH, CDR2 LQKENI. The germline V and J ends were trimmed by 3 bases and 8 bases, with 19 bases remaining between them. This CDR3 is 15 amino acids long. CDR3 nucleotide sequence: TGTGCCAGCTCACCCCCCGGTAGGGACGCCTTCGGCTACACCTTC. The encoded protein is CASSPPGRDAFGYTF. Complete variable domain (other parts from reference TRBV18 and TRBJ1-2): NAGVMQNPRHLVRRRGQEARLRCSPMKGHSHVYWYRQLPEEGLKFMVYLQKENIIDESGMPKERFSAEFPKEGPSILRIQQVVRGDSAAYFCASSPPGRDAFGYTFGSGTRLTVV.

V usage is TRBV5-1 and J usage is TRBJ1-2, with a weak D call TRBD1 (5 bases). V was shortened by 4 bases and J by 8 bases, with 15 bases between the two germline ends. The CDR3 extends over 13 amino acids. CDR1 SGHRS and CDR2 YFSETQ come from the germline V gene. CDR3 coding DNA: TGCGCCAGCAGCATTACAGGTTCGGAGGGCTACACCTTC. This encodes CASSITGSEGYTF.

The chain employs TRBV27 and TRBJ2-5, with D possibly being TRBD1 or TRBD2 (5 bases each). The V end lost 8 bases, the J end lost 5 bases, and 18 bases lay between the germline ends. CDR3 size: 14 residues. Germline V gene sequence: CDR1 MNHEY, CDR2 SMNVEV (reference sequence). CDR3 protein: CASAPTGPGETQYF. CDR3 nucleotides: TGTGCCAGCGCCCCAACAGGTCCGGGGGAGACCCAGTACTTC.

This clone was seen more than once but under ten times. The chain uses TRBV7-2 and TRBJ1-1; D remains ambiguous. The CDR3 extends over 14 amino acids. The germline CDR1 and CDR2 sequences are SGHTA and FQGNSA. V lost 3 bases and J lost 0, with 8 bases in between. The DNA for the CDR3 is TGTGCCAGCAGCTTGAAGGGCCTGAACACTGAAGCTTTCTTT. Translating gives CASSLKGLNTEAFF.

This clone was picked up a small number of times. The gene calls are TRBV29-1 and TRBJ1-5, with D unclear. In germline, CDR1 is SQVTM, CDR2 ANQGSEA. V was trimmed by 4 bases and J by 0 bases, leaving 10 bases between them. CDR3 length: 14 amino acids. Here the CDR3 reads CSVVFVGSNQPQHF. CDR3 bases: TGCAGCGTTGTGTTTGTAGGTAGCAATCAGCCCCAGCATTTT.

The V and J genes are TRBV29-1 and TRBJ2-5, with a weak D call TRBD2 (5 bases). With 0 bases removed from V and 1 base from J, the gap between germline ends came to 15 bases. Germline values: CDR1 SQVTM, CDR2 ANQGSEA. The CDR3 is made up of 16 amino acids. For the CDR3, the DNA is TGCAGCGTTGAAGAGGGGTGGAGGAGCGGCCAAGAGACCCAGTACTTC. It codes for CSVEEGWRSGQETQYF.

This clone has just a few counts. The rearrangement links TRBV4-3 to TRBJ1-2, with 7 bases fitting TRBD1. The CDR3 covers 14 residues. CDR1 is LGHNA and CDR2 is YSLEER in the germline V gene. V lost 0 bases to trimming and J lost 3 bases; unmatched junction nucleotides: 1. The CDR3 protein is CASSQDQGDYGYTF. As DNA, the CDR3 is TGCGCCAGCAGCCAAGATCAGGGGGACTATGGCTACACCTTC.

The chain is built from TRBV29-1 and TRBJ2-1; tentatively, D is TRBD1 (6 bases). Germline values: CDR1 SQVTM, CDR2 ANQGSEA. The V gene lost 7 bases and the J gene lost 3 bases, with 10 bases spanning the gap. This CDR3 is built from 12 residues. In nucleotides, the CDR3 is TGCAGCGCCCGACAGGACTACAATGAGCAGTTCTTC. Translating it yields CSARQDYNEQFF.

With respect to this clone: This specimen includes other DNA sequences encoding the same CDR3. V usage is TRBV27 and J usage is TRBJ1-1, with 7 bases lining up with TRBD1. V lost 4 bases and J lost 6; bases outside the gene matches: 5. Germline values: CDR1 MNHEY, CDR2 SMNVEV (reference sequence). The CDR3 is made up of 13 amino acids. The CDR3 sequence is CASSSRGLAEAFF. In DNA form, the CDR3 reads TGTGCCAGCAGTTCTAGGGGGCTTGCTGAAGCTTTCTTT.

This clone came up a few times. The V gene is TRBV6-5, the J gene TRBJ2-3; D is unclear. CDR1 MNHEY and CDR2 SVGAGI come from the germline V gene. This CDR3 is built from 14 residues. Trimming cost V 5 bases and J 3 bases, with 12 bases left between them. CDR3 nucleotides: TGTGCCAGCAGTGACGGGTTAGGGACAGATACGCAGTATTTT. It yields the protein CASSDGLGTDTQYF.

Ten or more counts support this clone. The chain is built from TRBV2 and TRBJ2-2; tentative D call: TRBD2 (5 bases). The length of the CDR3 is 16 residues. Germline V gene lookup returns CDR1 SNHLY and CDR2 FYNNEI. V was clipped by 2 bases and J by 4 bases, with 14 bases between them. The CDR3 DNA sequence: TGTGCCAGCAGTGAACTGGAGGCATTGATCACCGGGGAGCTGTTTTTT. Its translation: CASSELEALITGELFF.

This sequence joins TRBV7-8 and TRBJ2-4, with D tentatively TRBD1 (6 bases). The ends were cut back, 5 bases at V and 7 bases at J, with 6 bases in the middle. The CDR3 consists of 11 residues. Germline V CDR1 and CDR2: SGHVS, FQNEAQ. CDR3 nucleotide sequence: TGTGCCAGCAGCACAGGGAACATTCAGTACTTC. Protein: CASSTGNIQYF.

The CDR3 DNA is TGTGCCAGCAGCCTCTACTATGGCTACACCTTC. Translated: CASSLYYGYTF. This sequence joins TRBV5-6 and TRBJ1-2; D is undetermined. The CDR3 runs 11 residues. Trimming pared 4 bases from V and 3 bases from J, leaving 4 bases between. Germline loops: CDR1 SGHDT, CDR2 YYEEEE.

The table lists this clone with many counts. This CDR3 is CATSAGVGTGANVLTF. DNA for the CDR3: TGTGCCACCAGTGCTGGGGTTGGTACTGGGGCCAACGTCCTGACTTTC. The V gene is TRBV15, the J gene TRBJ2-6, with D unclear. V lost 6 bases and J lost 2, with 14 bases in between. The CDR3 extends over 16 amino acids. Germline lookup yields CDR1 LNHNV and CDR2 YYDKDF (reference sequence).

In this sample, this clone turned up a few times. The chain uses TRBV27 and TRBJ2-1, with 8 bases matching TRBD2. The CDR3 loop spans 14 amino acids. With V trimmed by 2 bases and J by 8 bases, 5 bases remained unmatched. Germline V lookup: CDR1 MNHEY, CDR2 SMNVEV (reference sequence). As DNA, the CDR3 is TGTGCCAGCAGTTTAATTAGCGGGATCGATGAGCAGTTCTTC. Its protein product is CASSLISGIDEQFF.

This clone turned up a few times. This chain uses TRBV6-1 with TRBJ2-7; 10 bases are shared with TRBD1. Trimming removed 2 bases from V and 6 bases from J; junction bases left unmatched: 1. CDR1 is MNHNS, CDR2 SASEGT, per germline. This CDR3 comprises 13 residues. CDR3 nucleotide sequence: TGTGCCAGCAGTGAATGGACAGGGGGCGAGCAGTACGTC. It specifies CASSEWTGGEQYV.

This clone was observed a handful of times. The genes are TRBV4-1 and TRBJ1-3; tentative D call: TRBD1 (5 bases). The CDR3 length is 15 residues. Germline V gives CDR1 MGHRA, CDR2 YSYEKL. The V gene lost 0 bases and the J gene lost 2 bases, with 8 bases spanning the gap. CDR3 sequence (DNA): TGCGCCAGCAGCCAAGAATGGGGCCCTGGAAACACCATATATTTT. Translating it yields CASSQEWGPGNTIYF.

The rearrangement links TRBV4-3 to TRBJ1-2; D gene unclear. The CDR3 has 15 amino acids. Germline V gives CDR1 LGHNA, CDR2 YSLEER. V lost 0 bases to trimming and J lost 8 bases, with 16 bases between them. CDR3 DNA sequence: TGCGCCAGCAGCCAAGATTCTTCAAGGATTCGCGGCTACACCTTC. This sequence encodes CASSQDSSRIRGYTF.

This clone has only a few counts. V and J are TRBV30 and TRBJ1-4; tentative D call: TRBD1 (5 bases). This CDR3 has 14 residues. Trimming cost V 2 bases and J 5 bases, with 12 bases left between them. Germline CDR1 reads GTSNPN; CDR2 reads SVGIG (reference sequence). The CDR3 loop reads CAWSLQADNEKLFF. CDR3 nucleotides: TGTGCCTGGAGTCTACAGGCCGACAATGAAAAACTGTTTTTT.

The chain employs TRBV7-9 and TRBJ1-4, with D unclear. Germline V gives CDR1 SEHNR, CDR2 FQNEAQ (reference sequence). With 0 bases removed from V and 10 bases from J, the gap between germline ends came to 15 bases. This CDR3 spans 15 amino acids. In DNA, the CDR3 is TGTGCCAGCAGCTTAGCTGGGGAGGGTCGGGGAAAACTGTTTTTT. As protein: CASSLAGEGRGKLFF.